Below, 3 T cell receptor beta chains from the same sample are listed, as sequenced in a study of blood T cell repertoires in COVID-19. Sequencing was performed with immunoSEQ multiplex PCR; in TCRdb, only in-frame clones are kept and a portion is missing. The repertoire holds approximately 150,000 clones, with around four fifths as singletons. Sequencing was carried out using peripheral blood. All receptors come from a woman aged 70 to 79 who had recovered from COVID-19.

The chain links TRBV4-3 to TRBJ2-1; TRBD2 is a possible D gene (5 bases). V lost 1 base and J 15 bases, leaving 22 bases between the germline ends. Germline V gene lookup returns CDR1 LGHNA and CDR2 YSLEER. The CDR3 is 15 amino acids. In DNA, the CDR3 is TGCGCCAGCAGCCAAGGCCTAGCCACGGCGGCCGTGGGGTTCTTC. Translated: CASSQGLATAAVGFF.

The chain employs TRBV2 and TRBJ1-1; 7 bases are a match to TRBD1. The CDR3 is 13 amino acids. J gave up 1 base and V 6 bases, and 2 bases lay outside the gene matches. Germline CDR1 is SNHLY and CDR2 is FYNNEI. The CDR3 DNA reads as TGTGCCAGCAGAGGACAGGCGAACACTGAAGCTTTCTTT. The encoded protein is CASRGQANTEAFF.

The CDR3 DNA sequence: TGTGCCAGCAGCTTAGGGTCAGACTATGGCTACACCTTC. Protein product: CASSLGSDYGYTF. The rearrangement uses TRBV7-6 and TRBJ1-2; D ambiguous. V was cut by 1 base and J by 3 bases, with 6 bases left in between. The CDR3 has 13 amino acids. Germline V gene sequence: CDR1 SGHVS, CDR2 FNYEAQ.